Below, 14 T cell receptor beta chains from the same sample are listed, as sequenced in a study of monozygotic twins with inflammatory bowel disease. TCRdb reanalyzed the 5' RACE reads, giving one entry per CDR3 protein sequence and no DNA. Its clone listing holds about 380,000 distinct CDR3 sequences. The material sequenced was blood. The receptors derive from a human donor with ulcerative colitis or Crohn's disease, or a healthy co-twin of an affected twin (not recorded which).

V gene TRBV9 combines with J gene TRBJ2-1. The CDR3 totals 16 residues. Germline CDR1 and CDR2: SGDLS and YYNGEE. Here the CDR3 reads CASSPDKVYSYNEQFF. Full variable domain (missing parts from reference TRBV9 and TRBJ2-1): DSGVTQTPKHLITATGQRVTLRCSPRSGDLSVYWYQQSLDQGLQFLIQYYNGEERAKGNILERFSAQQFPDLHSELNLSSLELGDSALYFCASSPDKVYSYNEQFFGPGTRLTVL.

The chain is built from TRBV6-1 and TRBJ2-2; TCRdb calls TRBD1, which cannot be checked without DNA. The germline V gene has CDR1 MNHNS and CDR2 SASEGT. This CDR3 has 14 amino acids. CDR3 sequence reads: CASISRGHGGELFF.

V and J are TRBV7-2 and TRBJ2-7; TCRdb lists TRBD1, though no DNA is available to test this call. The V gene's germline CDR1 is SGHTA and CDR2 FQGNSA. This CDR3 spans 15 amino acids. CDR3: CASSLLGQGSYEQYF.

CDR3 sequence reads: CASDPQEAQYF. This chain links TRBV2 with TRBJ2-5. Germline V gene sequence: CDR1 SNHLY, CDR2 FYNNEI. The CDR3 is made up of 11 amino acids.

The gene calls are TRBV7-9 and TRBJ2-3; the D call of TRBD2 rests on TCRdb alone, since no DNA is present to check it. CDR3 size: 17 residues. CDR1 SEHNR and CDR2 FQNEAQ come from the germline V gene (reference sequence). CDR3 loop: CASSPRTSGGPPGTQYF.

The chain joins TRBV27 to TRBJ1-4. There are 14 residues in the CDR3. Germline CDR1 and CDR2: MNHEY and SMNVEV (reference sequence). CDR3 amino acids: CASSLLGSNEKLFF.

The chain has TRBV3-1 and TRBJ1-1; TCRdb gives TRBD1 as the D gene, but with no DNA this cannot be confirmed. This CDR3 is built from 15 residues. Germline V gives CDR1 LGHDT, CDR2 YNNKEL (reference sequence). CDR3 amino acids: CASSQVTTGNTEAFF. The entire variable domain, with the rest obtained from reference TRBV3-1 and TRBJ1-1, is as follows: DTAVSQTPKYLVTQMGNDKSIKCEQNLGHDTMYWYKQDSKKFLKIMFSYNNKELIINETVPNRFSPKSPDKAHLNLHINSLELGDSAVYFCASSQVTTGNTEAFFGQGTRLTVV.

V and J are TRBV5-8 and TRBJ2-7; TCRdb indicates TRBD2, and absent DNA this call remains unverified. The CDR3 runs 15 residues. CDR1 and CDR2 (germline): SGHTS, YDEGEE. CDR3 sequence: CASLPFGDSSYEQYF. The entire variable domain, with the rest obtained from reference TRBV5-8 and TRBJ2-7, is as follows: EAGVTQSPTHLIKTRGQQATLRCSPISGHTSVYWYQQALGLGLQFLLWYDEGEERNRGNFPPRFSGRQFPNYSSELNVNALELEDSALYLCASLPFGDSSYEQYFGPGTRLTVT.

The chain joins TRBV7-6 to TRBJ1-5. Per the germline V gene, CDR1 is SGHVS and CDR2 is FNYEAQ. The CDR3 spans 15 residues. The CDR3 sequence: CASSSQPAGNQPQHF.

The chain couples TRBV19 to TRBJ2-2; lacking DNA, the TRBD1 call made by TCRdb goes unchecked. The CDR3 runs 17 residues. The germline V gene encodes CDR1 LNHDA and CDR2 SQIVND (reference sequence). The CDR3 reads CASSIGSGDRNTGELFF.

The V gene is TRBV5-1, the J gene TRBJ1-1; TCRdb returns TRBD1, unconfirmable since there is no DNA. The germline CDR1 and CDR2 sequences are SGHRS and YFSETQ. The CDR3 consists of 16 residues. CDR3 sequence: CASSLAARGLNTEAFF.

This chain links TRBV4-3 with TRBJ1-1; no DNA is available, so the TRBD1 call from TCRdb remains unchecked. The CDR3 contains 14 residues. From germline, CDR1 is LGHNA and CDR2 YSLEER. CDR3 protein: CASSQGHRVSEAFF.

The chain is built from TRBV28 and TRBJ1-6. The CDR3 runs to 15 residues. Germline CDR1 is MDHEN and CDR2 is SYDVKM. CDR3 loop: CASSFPTDTNSPLHF.

V usage is TRBV7-2 and J usage is TRBJ2-1; TCRdb picks TRBD1, but there is no DNA to check that call. CDR3 length equals 16 residues. Germline assignment: CDR1 SGHTA and CDR2 FQGNSA. CDR3 amino acids: CASSLGSGLPGNEQFF. The variable domain in full, with the rest retrieved from reference TRBV7-2 and TRBJ2-1, is GAGVSQSPSNKVTEKGKDVELRCDPISGHTALYWYRQSLGQGLEFLIYFQGNSAPDKSGLPSDRFSAERTGGSVSTLTIQRTQQEDSAVYLCASSLGSGLPGNEQFFGPGTRLTVL.